A single sample is the source of the 19 T cell receptor beta chains below, sequenced in a study of T-cell memory formation after mild COVID-19. Via MiXCR, TCRdb re-called the 5' RACE reads, giving one row per CDR3 protein. The sample holds roughly 410,000 distinct CDR3 sequences, 20% to 30% seen once. Sequencing was performed on PBMCs or a T cell subset sorted from them (not recorded which). These receptors were taken from an adult woman who had mild COVID-19 (a few samples of this study predate the infection). Cell type and time point are not known.

This clonotype came up a few times. The chain employs TRBV29-1 and TRBJ2-7; 9 nucleotides line up with TRBD1. V was pared by 0 bases and J by 0 bases, with 3 bases of the junction left unmatched. This CDR3 is 15 amino acids long. In germline, CDR1 is SQVTM, CDR2 ANQGSEA. CDR3 protein: CSVEDRGQGSYEQYF. The CDR3 nucleotides are TGCAGCGTTGAAGACCGGGGACAGGGCTCCTACGAGCAGTACTTC.

This clonotype was observed many times. The chain carries TRBV7-2 and TRBJ2-5; 8 nucleotides agree with TRBD1. Germline CDR1 SGHTA, CDR2 FQGNSA. Germline trimming cut 1 base from V and 4 bases from J; bases unmatched to any gene: 8. This CDR3 spans 16 amino acids. The DNA for the CDR3 is TGTGCCAGCAGCTTAGTGGGGCAGGGGGCTTTAGAGACCCAGTACTTC. Translated, it gives CASSLVGQGALETQYF.

The chain carries TRBV5-1 and TRBJ1-6, with TRBD1 as a possible D gene (5 bases). Trimming shortened V by 3 bases and J by 4 bases, and 14 bases separated the two germline ends. This CDR3 has 16 residues. CDR1 is SGHRS and CDR2 is YFSETQ in the germline V gene. CDR3 sequence: CASSSGGAGYNSPLHF. The CDR3, as DNA: TGCGCCAGCAGCTCCGGCGGGGCGGGTTATAATTCACCCCTCCACTTT.

This clonotype was counted between two and nine times. The chain joins TRBV24-1 to TRBJ2-3; TRBD2 agrees at 13 bases. Germline V CDR1 and CDR2: KGHDR, SFDVKD. The CDR3 length is 18 residues. The V gene end was trimmed by 5 bases and the J gene end by 0 bases; junction bases not matched to a gene: 7. The CDR3, as DNA: TGTGCCACCAGTGTCGGACTAGCGGGAGTTATCAGCACAGATACGCAGTATTTT. Translating gives CATSVGLAGVISTDTQYF.

This clonotype showed up just a few times. The CDR3 region has the DNA TGCAGTGCCTCGCCCCGGGGGGGGGAGCTGTTTTTT. Its protein is CSASPRGGELFF. This sequence joins TRBV20-1 and TRBJ2-2; a possible D gene is TRBD2 (6 bases). Trimming cost V 6 bases and J 8 bases, with 13 bases left between them. CDR3 length equals 12 residues. From germline, CDR1 is DFQATT and CDR2 SNEGSKA (reference sequence).

The genes are TRBV5-6 and TRBJ1-3; 7 bases are a match to TRBD1. Germline V gene data show CDR1 as SGHDT and CDR2 as YYEEEE. V lost 4 bases and J lost 0; bases outside the gene matches: 7. This CDR3 spans 16 amino acids. The CDR3 here is CASSPQGKSSGNTIYF. The DNA for the CDR3 is TGTGCCAGCAGCCCACAGGGGAAGTCCTCTGGAAACACCATATATTTT.

This clonotype was recorded many times. The V call is TRBV5-1, the J call TRBJ1-2, with D tentatively TRBD1 (6 bases). The CDR3 runs to 14 residues. Germline V gives CDR1 SGHRS, CDR2 YFSETQ. V shed 4 bases and J shed 0 bases, with 10 bases lying between them. DNA for the CDR3: TGCGCCAGCAGCCCAGGACAGACTAACTATGGCTACACCTTC. Translating it yields CASSPGQTNYGYTF.

This clonotype showed up just once. V is TRBV6-5 and J is TRBJ2-7, with D perhaps TRBD2 (6 bases). CDR1 is MNHEY, CDR2 SVGAGI, per germline. Between the trimmed V and J ends, which lost 0 bases and 6 bases, there was a span of 12 bases. The CDR3 has 14 residues. The CDR3 DNA follows: TGTGCCAGCAGTTACTCCCGGACCGGGAGCGAGCAGTACTTC. Amino acids: CASSYSRTGSEQYF.

V gene TRBV12-3 or TRBV12-4 combines with J gene TRBJ2-1, with TRBD2 matching 7 bases. With V trimmed by 3 bases and J by 6 bases, 8 bases remained unmatched. The CDR3 consists of 15 residues. The CDR3 DNA follows: TGTGCCAGCAGTTTGGTCGGCGGGGGAGGCAATGAGCAGTTCTTC. Its translation is CASSLVGGGGNEQFF.

This clonotype has a handful of counts. The rearrangement links TRBV12-3 or TRBV12-4 to TRBJ2-4; D might be TRBD1 (6 bases). CDR3 length: 16 amino acids. Trimming cost V 2 bases and J 0 bases, with 11 bases left between them. The chain's CDR3 is CASSLQGPLAKNIQYF. The CDR3 DNA sequence: TGTGCCAGCAGTTTACAGGGGCCATTAGCCAAAAACATTCAGTACTTC.

This clonotype was recorded many times. This chain's CDR3 is CASSPSGNLRDEQFF. CDR3 coding DNA: TGTGCCAGCAGTCCTAGCGGGAACCTCCGGGATGAGCAGTTCTTC. The chain joins TRBV12-3 or TRBV12-4 to TRBJ2-1; 9 bases match TRBD2. This CDR3 comprises 15 residues. The junction had 10 bases not matched to a gene; V was cut back by 5 bases and J by 8 bases.

This clonotype was picked up many times. The chain has TRBV29-1 and TRBJ2-3; no clear D. The germline V and J ends were trimmed by 6 bases and 3 bases, with 4 bases remaining between them. The V gene's germline CDR1 is SQVTM and CDR2 ANQGSEA. This CDR3 is built from 10 residues. The chain's CDR3 is CSVPTDTQYF. In nucleotides, the CDR3 is TGCAGCGTCCCGACAGATACGCAGTATTTT.

CDR3 bases: TGTGCCATCAGTGAAGCCGGGACACGCTACGAGCAGTACTTC. It yields the protein CAISEAGTRYEQYF. The chain is built from TRBV10-3 and TRBJ2-7; possible D gene TRBD1, 6 bases. The CDR3 extends over 14 amino acids. V lost 3 bases and J lost 3, with 12 bases in between. Germline V gene lookup returns CDR1 ENHRY and CDR2 SYGVKD.

The V gene is TRBV24-1, the J gene TRBJ2-1; perhaps TRBD1 as D (6 bases). The germline V gene has CDR1 KGHDR and CDR2 SFDVKD. V lost 9 bases to trimming and J lost 4 bases, with 18 bases between them. The CDR3 spans 15 residues. CDR3 amino acids: CATSNAGGAYNEQFF. In nucleotides, the CDR3 is TGTGCCACCTCAAATGCTGGGGGCGCGTACAATGAGCAGTTCTTC.

The gene calls are TRBV6-5 and TRBJ1-1, with 8 bases aligning to TRBD1. In germline, CDR1 is MNHEY, CDR2 SVGAGI. The length of the CDR3 is 14 residues. The V segment lost 6 bases and the J segment 8 bases; nucleotides outside the gene matches: 11. The CDR3 sequence: CASSSIRQGAEAFF. CDR3 sequence (DNA): TGTGCCAGCAGCTCAATAAGGCAGGGGGCCGAAGCTTTCTTT.

This clonotype turned up a few times. This sequence joins TRBV19 and TRBJ2-7; TRBD1 matches at 7 bases. The junction had 2 bases not matched to a gene; V was cut back by 4 bases and J by 5 bases. The CDR3 is made up of 12 amino acids. In germline, CDR1 is LNHDA, CDR2 SQIVND (reference sequence). CDR3 amino acids: CASSTTGDEQYF. In DNA form, the CDR3 reads TGTGCCAGTAGTACCACAGGGGACGAGCAGTACTTC.

V gene TRBV14 combines with J gene TRBJ2-3; 7 positions match TRBD2. The CDR3 loop spans 15 amino acids. The V segment lost 4 bases and the J segment 2 bases; nucleotides outside the gene matches: 6. From germline, CDR1 is SGHDN and CDR2 FVKESK. The CDR3 DNA reads TGTGCCAGCAGCCCCCTAGCGGACCCCACAGATACGCAGTATTTT. It is translated as CASSPLADPTDTQYF.

This clonotype was observed a few times. The V call is TRBV27, the J call TRBJ1-1, with D possibly matching TRBD1 (6 bases). CDR3 size: 18 residues. Trimming cost V 5 bases and J 1 base, with 23 bases left between them. In germline, CDR1 is MNHEY, CDR2 SMNVEV (reference sequence). The CDR3 is CASSQSYRAPWGNTEAFF. CDR3 nucleotides: TGTGCCAGCAGTCAGAGCTACAGGGCACCGTGGGGGAACACTGAAGCTTTCTTT.

The chain carries TRBV18 and TRBJ2-7, with D unclear. The V end lost 6 bases, the J end lost 9 bases, and 18 bases lay between the germline ends. Germline assignment: CDR1 KGHSH and CDR2 LQKENI. The CDR3 has 13 amino acids. The CDR3 bases are TGTGCCAGCTCGCCAGCGTGGCATCGTGCGCAGTACTTC. Its protein is CASSPAWHRAQYF.